This T cell receptor (beta chain) was sequenced during a study of shared clonotypes between healthy human individuals. Assay execution took place at the deep level. The table came from immunoSEQ multiplex PCR; TCRdb's copy has only in-frame clones and leaves some out. The sample lists approximately 440,000 clones; over 60% were seen once. This clonotype originated in a woman between 40 and 55 years old in good health. Some clones in this sample may be carry-over from other donors' samples. The source material was PBMCs.

CDR3 in amino acids: CASSFPTRPSYEQYF. CDR3 in DNA: TGTGCCAGCAGTTTTCCGACAAGACCGTCCTACGAGCAGTACTTC. The chain recombines TRBV28 with TRBJ2-7; D gene ambiguous. This CDR3 has 15 residues. The V end lost 3 bases, the J end lost 1 base, and 13 bases lay between the germline ends. Per germline, CDR1 MDHEN and CDR2 SYDVKM.